This is a list of T cell receptor beta chains from one sample in a study of blood T cell repertoires in COVID-19. TCRdb's copy holds only in-frame clones and misses some; the assay was immunoSEQ multiplex PCR. The data contain roughly 180,000 clones, about 75% of them seen just once; the ten biggest clones take up approximately 9%. The sequencing input was peripheral blood. Receptors originate from a woman in her forties or fifties with active or convalescent COVID-19. Both conserved end residues are part of each CDR3. Each record gives: V gene, clone size, J gene, D gene, CDR3 protein, CDR3 DNA. D genes are given only for firm matches. A clone size is listed for some rows: how often the clone was seen (once, few, many), or a class if it is expanded.

v_call: TRBV7-3
clone_size: NA
j_call: TRBJ1-1
d_call: NA
cdr3_aa: CASSLSGPNTEAFF
cdr3_nt: TGTGCCAGCAGCTTATCAGGGCCTAACACTGAAGCTTTCTTT

v_call: TRBV7-9
clone_size: few
j_call: TRBJ2-7
d_call: TRBD2
cdr3_aa: CASSSGRAYEQYF
cdr3_nt: TGTGCCAGCAGCAGCGGGAGGGCCTACGAGCAGTACTTC

v_call: TRBV11-3
clone_size: NA
j_call: TRBJ2-7
d_call: NA
cdr3_aa: CASSPQSSTGEQYF
cdr3_nt: TGTGCCAGCAGCCCCCAGAGCTCGACTGGCGAGCAGTACTTC

v_call: TRBV18
clone_size: NA
j_call: TRBJ2-4
d_call: TRBD2
cdr3_aa: CASSTLLAGVNIQYF
cdr3_nt: TGTGCCAGCTCAACCTTACTAGCGGGGGTAAACATTCAGTACTTC

v_call: TRBV6-4
clone_size: NA
j_call: TRBJ1-1
d_call: TRBD1
cdr3_aa: CASSEVAGGIPEAFF
cdr3_nt: TGTGCCAGCAGTGAAGTGGCAGGGGGTATCCCTGAAGCTTTCTTT

v_call: TRBV5-1
clone_size: many
j_call: TRBJ1-6
d_call: TRBD1
cdr3_aa: CASSLEGTGVSPLHF
cdr3_nt: TGCGCCAGCAGCTTGGAGGGGACAGGGGTCTCACCCCTCCACTTT

v_call: TRBV7-9
clone_size: many
j_call: TRBJ2-3
d_call: NA
cdr3_aa: CASSLPPTSFSTDTQYF
cdr3_nt: TGTGCCAGCAGCTTACCCCCAACTAGCTTCAGCACAGATACGCAGTATTTT

v_call: TRBV28
clone_size: NA
j_call: TRBJ2-5
d_call: TRBD2
cdr3_aa: CASSAFSSGRTETQYF
cdr3_nt: TGTGCCAGCAGTGCCTTTTCGAGCGGGAGAACGGAGACCCAGTACTTC

v_call: TRBV4-1
clone_size: few
j_call: TRBJ2-2
d_call: NA
cdr3_aa: CASSQDLVSNTGELFF
cdr3_nt: TGCGCCAGCAGCCAAGATCTAGTCTCGAACACCGGGGAGCTGTTTTTT

v_call: TRBV6-1
clone_size: NA
j_call: TRBJ2-1
d_call: NA
cdr3_aa: CASSEGHSYNEQFF
cdr3_nt: TGTGCCAGCAGTGAAGGGCATTCCTACAATGAGCAGTTCTTC

v_call: TRBV5-1
clone_size: NA
j_call: TRBJ2-5
d_call: NA
cdr3_aa: CASSLGVGGLETQYF
cdr3_nt: TGCGCCAGCAGCTTGGGGGTAGGAGGGCTAGAGACCCAGTACTTC

v_call: TRBV4-3
clone_size: NA
j_call: TRBJ2-5
d_call: TRBD2
cdr3_aa: CASSHGLAGGGKETQYF
cdr3_nt: TGCGCCAGCAGCCACGGACTAGCGGGGGGAGGAAAAGAGACCCAGTACTTC

v_call: TRBV29-1
clone_size: NA
j_call: TRBJ2-7
d_call: TRBD1
cdr3_aa: CSAGTGDSYEQYF
cdr3_nt: TGCAGCGCTGGGACAGGGGATTCCTACGAGCAGTACTTC

v_call: TRBV3-1/TRBV3-2
clone_size: NA
j_call: TRBJ1-2
d_call: NA
cdr3_aa: CASSQRTAAGGYTF
cdr3_nt: TGTGCCAGCAGCCAACGGACCGCTGCGGGTGGCTACACCTTC

v_call: TRBV28
clone_size: once
j_call: TRBJ1-2
d_call: TRBD1
cdr3_aa: CASSQGGTGESYGYTF
cdr3_nt: TGTGCCAGCAGCCAAGGCGGGACAGGGGAGAGCTATGGCTACACCTTC

v_call: TRBV30
clone_size: NA
j_call: TRBJ1-1
d_call: NA
cdr3_aa: CAWSVNLNTEAFF
cdr3_nt: TGTGCCTGGAGTGTCAACTTGAACACTGAAGCTTTCTTT

v_call: TRBV29-1
clone_size: few
j_call: TRBJ2-7
d_call: TRBD1
cdr3_aa: CSVGSGQGTYEQYF
cdr3_nt: TGCAGCGTTGGGTCGGGACAGGGTACCTACGAGCAGTACTTC

v_call: TRBV2
clone_size: NA
j_call: TRBJ1-3
d_call: NA
cdr3_aa: CASSEEGTSGNTIYF
cdr3_nt: TGTGCCAGCAGTGAGGAGGGAACCTCTGGAAACACCATATATTTT

v_call: TRBV21-1
clone_size: once
j_call: TRBJ1-2
d_call: NA
cdr3_aa: CASSKNRQANHYGYTF
cdr3_nt: TGTGCCAGCAGCAAAAATCGTCAGGCGAACCACTATGGCTACACCTTC

v_call: TRBV7-8
clone_size: NA
j_call: TRBJ2-2
d_call: TRBD1
cdr3_aa: CASSPNRGAGGELFF
cdr3_nt: TGTGCCAGCAGCCCGAACAGGGGCGCGGGCGGGGAGCTGTTTTTT

v_call: TRBV18
clone_size: NA
j_call: TRBJ1-2
d_call: NA
cdr3_aa: CASSPKTDFNYGYTF
cdr3_nt: TGTGCCAGCTCACCAAAGACAGATTTTAACTATGGCTACACCTTC

v_call: TRBV3-1/TRBV3-2
clone_size: NA
j_call: TRBJ2-1
d_call: TRBD2
cdr3_aa: CASSQVGSSGRPNEQFF
cdr3_nt: TGTGCCAGCAGCCAAGTAGGGTCTAGCGGGAGGCCCAATGAGCAGTTCTTC

v_call: TRBV6-5
clone_size: NA
j_call: TRBJ1-6
d_call: NA
cdr3_aa: CASTPGEASPLHF
cdr3_nt: TGTGCCAGCACCCCAGGGGAAGCCTCACCCCTCCACTTT